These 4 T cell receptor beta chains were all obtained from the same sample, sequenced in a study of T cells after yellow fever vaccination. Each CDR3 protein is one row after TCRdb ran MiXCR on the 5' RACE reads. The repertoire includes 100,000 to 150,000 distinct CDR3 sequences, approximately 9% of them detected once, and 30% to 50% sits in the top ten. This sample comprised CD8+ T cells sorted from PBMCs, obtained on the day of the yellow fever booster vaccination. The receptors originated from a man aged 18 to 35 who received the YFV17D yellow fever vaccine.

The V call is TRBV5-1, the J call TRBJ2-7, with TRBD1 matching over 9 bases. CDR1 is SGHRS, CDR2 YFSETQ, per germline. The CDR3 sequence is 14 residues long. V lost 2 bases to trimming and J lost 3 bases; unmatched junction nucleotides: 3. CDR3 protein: CASSFRTGDYEQYF. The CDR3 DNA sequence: TGCGCCAGCAGCTTTCGGACAGGGGACTACGAGCAGTACTTC.

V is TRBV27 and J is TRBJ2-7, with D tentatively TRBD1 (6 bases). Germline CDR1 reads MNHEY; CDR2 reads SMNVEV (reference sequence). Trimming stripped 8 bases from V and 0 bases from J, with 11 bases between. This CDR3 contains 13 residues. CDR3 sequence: CASSTGSSYEQYV. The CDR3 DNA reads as TGTGCCAGCTCTACAGGGAGCTCCTACGAGCAGTACGTC.

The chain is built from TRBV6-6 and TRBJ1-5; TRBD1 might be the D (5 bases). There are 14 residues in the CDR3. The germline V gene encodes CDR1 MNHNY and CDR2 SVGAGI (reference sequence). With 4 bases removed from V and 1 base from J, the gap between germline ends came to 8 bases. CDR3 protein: CASSWGRSNQPQHF. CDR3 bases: TGTGCCAGCAGTTGGGGCAGAAGCAATCAGCCCCAGCATTTT.

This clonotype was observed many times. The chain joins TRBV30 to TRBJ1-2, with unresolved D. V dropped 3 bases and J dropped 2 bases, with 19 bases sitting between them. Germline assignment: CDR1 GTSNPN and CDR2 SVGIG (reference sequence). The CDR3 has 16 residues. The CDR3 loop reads CAWSHTEVLGNYGYTF. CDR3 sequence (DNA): TGTGCCTGGAGCCATACGGAAGTCCTGGGAAACTATGGCTACACCTTC.